The present entry profiles one T cell receptor beta chain with its context. Sequencing used immunoSEQ multiplex PCR; TCRdb keeps in-frame clones, though not all of them. The sample shows 65,000 to 100,000 clones, approximately 89% of them seen only once. This CDR3 has 17 residues. The V and J ends lost 4 bases and 4 bases, in that order; junction bases with no gene match: 11. Looked up from germline, CDR1 is LGHNA and CDR2 is YSLEER. This record belongs to a study of control samples from healthy donors and cancer patients. Material for sequencing was blood. The chain is built from TRBV4-3 and TRBJ1-1, with 11 bases that match TRBD1. This TCR came from a man aged 45-65 years in good health. CDR3 DNA sequence: TGCGCCAGCAGCCCGGAGTGGACAGGGGGCGGGAGCACTGAAGCTTTCTTT. It specifies CASSPEWTGGGSTEAFF.